This TCR beta chain was observed in a study of T cell responses to AZD1222 COVID-19 vaccine. The overall study: Pooled in the analysis were second doses at about 4 or about 12 weeks.

Overall study findings and caveats: Distributed over spike, vaccine-associated CD4 TCRs predominated at 160-218 and 743-854.

Germline trimming cut 5 bases from V and 7 bases from J; bases unmatched to any gene: 10. Germline assignment: CDR1 SEHNR and CDR2 FQNEAQ (reference sequence). CDR3 length equals 14 residues. Of note for this clone: Its antigen is not known.

Produced via immunoSEQ multiplex PCR; TCRdb's table is partial and in-frame only. The sample gives about 120,000 clones, about 90% of which show up once; under 1.2% is in the top ten. The sequences come from peripheral blood, collected on day 0 of AZD1222 vaccination. The V and J genes are TRBV7-9 and TRBJ1-1; 7 bases are shared with TRBD1. This receptor was obtained from an adult in good health. Here the CDR3 reads CASSEQGPLDEAFF. CDR3 nucleotides: TGTGCCAGCAGCGAACAGGGGCCGTTGGATGAAGCTTTCTTT.